Described below is a single TCR beta chain sequence and its context. CDR1 and CDR2 from the germline V gene are MGHRA and YSYEKL. The CDR3 loop spans 13 amino acids. This specimen belongs to a study of T cells expressing NK-cell markers. TCRdb reprocessed the 5' RACE reads and keeps a single row for each CDR3 protein, giving no DNA. This table holds about 390,000 distinct CDR3 sequences. The sequence came from a woman between 45 and 60 years old in good health. This chain links TRBV4-1 with TRBJ1-5; as DNA is missing, the TRBD1 call by TCRdb cannot be tested. The sequencing sample was made of blood T cells: a sorted CD56 or NKG2C T cell subset, CD4+ or CD8+ T cells, or bulk PBMC T cells (not recorded which). CDR3 loop: CASSDSVGQPQHF.